Following are 8 T cell receptor beta chains from one sample sequenced in a study of regulatory and conventional T cells in RAG deficiency. The table came from immunoSEQ multiplex PCR; TCRdb's copy has only in-frame clones and leaves some out. The sample comprises 20,000 to 25,000 clones, approximately 95% of which are singletons, and around 1.4% rests with the top ten. Blood CD4+ CD25-low CD127-high conventional T cells supplied the genomic DNA template. The data were also submitted as part of a second study, on regulatory T cells. This second report adds: The PCR used 52 TRBV and 13 TRBJ primers.

Sequencing was carried out using CD25- CD4+ T cells sorted from blood. The receptors stem from a human donor in good health.

This chain joins TRBV27 and TRBJ1-3, with unresolved D. With 10 bases removed from V and 2 bases from J, the gap between germline ends came to 6 bases. Germline V gene sequence: CDR1 MNHEY, CDR2 SMNVEV (reference sequence). The CDR3 runs 11 residues. Here the CDR3 DNA reads TGTGCCACCGGTACTGGAAACACCATATATTTT. Translation gives CATGTGNTIYF.

The chain combines TRBV7-3 with TRBJ1-1, with D perhaps TRBD1 (6 bases). The germline gives CDR1 SGHTA, CDR2 FQGTGA. Trimming pared 5 bases from V and 1 base from J, leaving 8 bases between. The CDR3 totals 13 residues. The CDR3 here is CASSTQGNTEAFF. The DNA for the CDR3 is TGTGCCAGCAGCACACAGGGGAACACTGAAGCTTTCTTT.

Details on this clone: One junction end disagrees with the germline gene, perhaps due to a read error. Different DNA sequences within this sample yield the same CDR3. The V call is TRBV5-1, the J call TRBJ1-6; D unclear. The CDR3 length is 16 residues. Germline CDR1 SGHRS, CDR2 YFSETQ. As DNA, the CDR3 is TGCGCCAGCAGCTTGGCCGGAGGCTCCTATAATTCCCCCCTCCACTTT. It specifies CASSLAGGSYNSPLHF.

This clone was observed a single time. CDR3 sequence: CASSWLRVEEGYTF. The CDR3 DNA reads TGTGCCAGCAGTTGGCTCAGGGTAGAGGAAGGCTACACCTTC. The chain links TRBV28 to TRBJ1-2; D possibly corresponds to TRBD1 (5 bases). The CDR3 runs 14 residues. Germline lookup yields CDR1 MDHEN and CDR2 SYDVKM. The germline V and J ends were trimmed by 4 bases and 8 bases, with 17 bases remaining between them.

The chain has TRBV9 and TRBJ2-2; the match to TRBD2 covers 7 bases. Germline loops: CDR1 SGDLS, CDR2 YYNGEE. With V trimmed by 1 base and J by 6 bases, 12 bases remained unmatched. CDR3 length: 17 residues. The chain's CDR3 is CASSVRSGAGVSGELFF. For the CDR3, the DNA is TGTGCCAGCAGCGTACGGAGCGGCGCGGGGGTCTCCGGGGAGCTGTTTTTT.

The rearrangement uses TRBV2 and TRBJ2-5; 9 positions agree with TRBD2. Germline V gene sequence: CDR1 SNHLY, CDR2 FYNNEI. The J segment lost 2 bases and the V segment lost 4 bases, leaving 5 bases of the junction unmatched. The CDR3 contains 15 residues. CDR3 sequence reads: CASSGSGGSQETQYF. The CDR3 coding sequence is TGTGCCAGCAGTGGTAGCGGGGGATCACAAGAGACCCAGTACTTC.

This clone was detected once. In nucleotides, the CDR3 is TGTGCCAGCAGCTTAGCAGGGGGCGTTGGCACTGAAGCTTTCTTT. Protein product: CASSLAGGVGTEAFF. The chain combines TRBV7-9 with TRBJ1-1; TRBD1 agrees at 7 bases. Germline assignment: CDR1 SEHNR and CDR2 FQNEAQ (reference sequence). The CDR3 length is 15 residues. With V trimmed by 0 bases and J by 4 bases, 5 bases remained unmatched. The variable domain in full, completed from reference TRBV7-9 and TRBJ1-1, reads DTGVSQNPRHKITKRGQNVTFRCDPISEHNRLYWYRQTLGQGPEFLTYFQNEAQLEKSRLLSDRFSAERPKGSFSTLEIQRTEQGDSAMYLCASSLAGGVGTEAFFGQGTRLTVV.

The chain uses TRBV7-2 and TRBJ1-1, with D perhaps matching TRBD1 (5 bases). Germline V gene sequence: CDR1 SGHTA, CDR2 FQGNSA. V was cut by 5 bases and J by 2 bases, with 15 bases left in between. The CDR3 contains 15 residues. The CDR3 reads CASSAVGGINTEAFF. CDR3 bases: TGTGCCAGCAGCGCCGTGGGGGGTATAAACACTGAAGCTTTCTTT.